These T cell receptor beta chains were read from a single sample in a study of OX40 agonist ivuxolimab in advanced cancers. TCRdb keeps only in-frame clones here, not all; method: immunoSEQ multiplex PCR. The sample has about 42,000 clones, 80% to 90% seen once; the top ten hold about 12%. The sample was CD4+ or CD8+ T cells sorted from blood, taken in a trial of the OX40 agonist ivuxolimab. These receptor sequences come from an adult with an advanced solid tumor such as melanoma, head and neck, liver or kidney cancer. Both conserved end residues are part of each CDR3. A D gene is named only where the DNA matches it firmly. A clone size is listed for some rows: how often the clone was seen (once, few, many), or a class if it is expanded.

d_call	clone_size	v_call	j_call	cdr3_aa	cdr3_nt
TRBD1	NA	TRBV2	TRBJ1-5	CASIGQGGTQPQHF	TGTGCCAGCATCGGACAGGGAGGGACTCAGCCCCAGCATTTT
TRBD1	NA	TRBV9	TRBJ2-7	CASSGRDSYEQYF	TGTGCCAGCAGCGGACGGGACAGCTACGAGCAGTACTTC
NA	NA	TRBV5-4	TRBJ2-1	CASSLGLGAYNEQFF	TGTGCCAGCAGCTTGGGCCTGGGGGCCTACAATGAGCAGTTCTTC
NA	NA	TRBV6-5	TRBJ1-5	CASSYSEGSNQPQHF	TGTGCCAGCAGTTACTCTGAAGGGTCCAATCAGCCCCAGCATTTT
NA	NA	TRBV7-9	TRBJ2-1	CASSLGGMVPYNEQFF	TGTGCCAGCAGCTTAGGCGGGATGGTCCCCTACAATGAGCAGTTCTTC
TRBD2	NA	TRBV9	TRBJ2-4	CASSSSPGTSGGPGNIQYF	TGTGCCAGCAGCTCTTCCCCCGGGACTAGCGGGGGACCAGGAAACATTCAGTACTTC
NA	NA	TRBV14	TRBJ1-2	CASSQDLISNYGYTF	TGTGCCAGCAGCCAAGATCTGATAAGTAACTATGGCTACACCTTC
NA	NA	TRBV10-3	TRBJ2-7	CAISESPSYEQYF	TGTGCCATCAGTGAGTCGCCTTCCTACGAGCAGTACTTC
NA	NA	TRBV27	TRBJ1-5	CASSAAGNQPQHF	TGTGCCAGCAGTGCTGCAGGCAATCAGCCCCAGCATTTT
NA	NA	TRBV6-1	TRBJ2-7	CASSESDPIWYEQYF	TGTGCCAGCAGTGAAAGCGACCCCATTTGGTACGAGCAGTACTTC
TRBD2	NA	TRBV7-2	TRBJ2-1	CASSLASGGGDNEQFF	TGTGCCAGCAGCTTAGCTAGCGGGGGAGGGGACAATGAGCAGTTCTTC
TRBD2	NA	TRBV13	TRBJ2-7	CASSLGFQLVVLAGFYEQYF	TGTGCCAGCAGCTTAGGATTTCAGCTTGTAGTGCTAGCGGGGTTCTACGAGCAGTACTTC
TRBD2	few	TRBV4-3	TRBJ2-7	CASSPGLAETYEQYF	TGCGCCAGCAGCCCGGGACTAGCGGAGACCTACGAGCAGTACTTC
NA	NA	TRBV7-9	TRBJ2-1	CASTYRVNNEQFF	TGTGCCAGTACCTACAGGGTCAACAATGAGCAGTTCTTC
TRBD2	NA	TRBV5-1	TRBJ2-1	CASSLLVGRELYNEQFF	TGCGCCAGCAGCTTGTTGGTAGGGCGGGAGCTTTACAATGAGCAGTTCTTC
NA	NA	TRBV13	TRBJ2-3	CASSLGGSFTDTQYF	TGTGCCAGCAGCTTAGGCGGGAGTTTCACAGATACGCAGTATTTT
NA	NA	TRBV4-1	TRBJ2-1	CASSNYNEQFF	TGCGCCAGCTCGAACTACAATGAGCAGTTCTTC